This T cell receptor beta chain came from a study of blood T cell repertoires in COVID-19 (dated by TCRdb to between 2020 and 2021). In terms of the full investigation: Samples covering the acute and convalescent phases of COVID-19 were provided by collaborators in the United States, Italy and Spain. A de-identified subject ID, COVID-19 status, age in years and sex were almost always included in the sample metadata. The material from the prospective study consisted of cDNA or gDNA derived from T cells, B-cell-depleted T cells, or PBMCs. The samples were drawn from the first 160 participants of the ongoing ImmuneRACE study and from over 950 subjects provided by 6 global collaborators. Subjects who had been exposed to COVID-19, were actively infected with it, or had recovered from it provided the deeply sampled blood TCRbeta repertoires that made up the dataset. HLA class I and class II types, where available, came from metadata supplied by the sample provider rather than from assay-based typing. The repertoires were released in a freely available public database meant as a resource for research on the immune response to SARS-CoV-2. The paper's findings and limits, for the study overall: The amount of clinical and demographic metadata varied by source and participant and was provided uncurated.

Each collaborating institution followed its own protocols to collect whole blood in K2EDTA tubes. For TCRbeta analysis, collaborator samples were shipped as frozen whole blood, as isolated PBMCs, or as DNA extracted from either sample type. Reading the germline V gene gives CDR1 MNHEY and CDR2 SVGAGI. The CDR3 sequence holds 13 residues, the cysteine and phenylalanine included. Only the CDR3 DNA stays, 39 bases, in frame from base 1. V is shortened by 6 bases, J by 6 bases, and the region joining them spans 14 bases. As concerns this clone: The antigen it recognizes is unknown. Base quality data are lacking; no much larger clone is found one base away.

TCRbeta CDR3 regions were amplified from genomic DNA by means of the immunoSEQ Assay, a bias-controlled multiplex PCR. Per the authors' processing: Within the assay, amplification of reference gene primers was used to estimate how many nucleated cells each sample contained. To quantify the absolute abundance of each unique TCRbeta CDR3 rearrangement, sequence reads were collapsed and filtered. For each sample, productive Simpson clonality was calculated by taking the square root of Simpson's diversity index across productive rearrangements. TCRdb retrieved this table from immuneACCESS and kept in-frame rearrangements only. Not all clones are present; in checked studies, unresolved V genes account for under half, and no reason is known for the remainder. The D gene and trimming were derived from the DNA, and the V and J assignments and clone size from that table. Across this sample there are around 26,000 clones, with 70% to 90% seen only once. Less than 5% of the sample rests with the top ten.

The TCR sequence derives from a man between 70 and 80 years old with active COVID-19. Rearrangement joined TRBV6-5 to TRBJ1-2; confidence is insufficient to name the D gene. The sequenced sample was peripheral blood. The CDR3 here reads CASSRTTNDGYTF. The nucleotide sequence is TGTGCCAGCAGCCGTACGACAAATGATGGCTACACCTTC.